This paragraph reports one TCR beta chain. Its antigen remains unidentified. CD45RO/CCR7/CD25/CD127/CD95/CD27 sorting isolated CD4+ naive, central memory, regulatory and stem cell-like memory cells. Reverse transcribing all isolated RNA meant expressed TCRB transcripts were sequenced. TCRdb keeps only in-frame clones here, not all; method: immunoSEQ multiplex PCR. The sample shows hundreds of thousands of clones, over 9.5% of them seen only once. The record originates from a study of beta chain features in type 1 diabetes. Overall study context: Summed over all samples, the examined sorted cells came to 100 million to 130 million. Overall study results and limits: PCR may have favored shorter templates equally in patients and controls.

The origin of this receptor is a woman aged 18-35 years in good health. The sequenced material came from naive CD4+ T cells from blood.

CDR3 sequence: CASSGGAGVVDTQYF. The CDR3 nucleotides read TGTGCCAGCAGCGGAGGGGCAGGGGTGGTAGATACGCAGTATTTT. The chain links TRBV9 to TRBJ2-3; tentatively, D is TRBD1 (6 bases). Trimming shortened V by 3 bases and J by 5 bases, and 16 bases separated the two germline ends. The germline V gene encodes CDR1 SGDLS and CDR2 YYNGEE. The CDR3 has 15 residues.